This note documents a single T cell receptor beta chain sequence. No antigen is known for it. One end of the junction is discordant with germline, which a read error may explain. CDR3 length: 16 amino acids. Looked up from germline, CDR1 is SEHNR and CDR2 is FQNEAQ (reference sequence). Amplification used 60 Vbeta primers and 13 Jbeta primers. The method was immunoSEQ multiplex PCR; TCRdb's version includes in-frame clones alone and lacks a portion of them. The sample lists 40,000 to 45,000 clones, 87% occurring once. The record originates from a study of cytomegalovirus exposure and HLA in healthy donors. Looking at the study overall: An earlier analysis identified 120 million or so unique TCR beta sequences in about 170 million T cells.

Study results and caveats: Common viral pathogens seemed, in a later analysis, to connect with several of the most significant clusters. It was taken for granted in presence/absence analyses that sequencing depth across donors was roughly uniform.

This sequence joins TRBV7-9 and TRBJ2-7; a possible D gene is TRBD1 (5 bases). The receptor was derived from a middle-aged woman in good health and CMV-seropositive. The sample comprised PBMCs. The CDR3 is CSSSLSGTGYSYEQYF. The CDR3 DNA sequence: TGTTCCAGCAGCTTAAGTGGTACAGGCTACTCCTACGAGCAGTACTTC.